Below are 24 T cell receptor beta chains sequenced from a single sample in a study of T cell repertoires in cytomegalovirus infection. These receptors are not linked to any known antigen. TCRdb re-analysed the reads in MiXCR, keeping a single row per CDR3 protein. The sample includes about 830,000 distinct CDR3 sequences, about 33% seen only once; the top ten take about an eighth. This sample comprised cultured CD8+ T cells from PBMCs, obtained from culture after CMV antigen stimulation. The receptors shown here come from a human donor in good health (CMV status not recorded). Some clones in this sample may be carry-over from other donors' samples.

The rearrangement links TRBV7-9 to TRBJ2-3, with D possibly TRBD2 on 6 matching bases. This CDR3 spans 17 amino acids. The V end lost 0 bases, the J end lost 0 bases, and 13 bases lay between the germline ends. Germline assignment: CDR1 SEHNR and CDR2 FQNEAQ (reference sequence). The CDR3, as DNA: TGTGCCAGCAGCTTAGCGGGGAGACTAGGGAGCACAGATACGCAGTATTTT. Translation: CASSLAGRLGSTDTQYF.

This clonotype was seen only a few times. The CDR3 reads CASSFLSPQGTNEKLFF. DNA for the CDR3: TGTGCCAGCAGTTTCCTCTCACCACAGGGAACTAATGAAAAACTGTTTTTT. The gene calls are TRBV27 and TRBJ1-4; tentative D call: TRBD1 (6 bases). The germline CDR1 and CDR2 sequences are MNHEY and SMNVEV (reference sequence). There are 17 residues in the CDR3. V was clipped by 3 bases and J by 1 base, with 15 bases between them.

J is TRBJ2-1 and V is TRBV7-8; no firm D call. Germline CDR1 SGHVS, CDR2 FQNEAQ. This CDR3 has 16 residues. Trimming shortened V by 3 bases and J by 0 bases, and 12 bases separated the two germline ends. For the CDR3, the DNA is TGTGCCAGCAGCTTTTCCGGGTCAGCCTCCTACAATGAGCAGTTCTTC. It translates to CASSFSGSASYNEQFF.

The chain is built from TRBV11-2 and TRBJ2-3; D gene ambiguous. Germline loops: CDR1 SGHAT, CDR2 FQNNGV. The CDR3 sequence is 12 residues long. V was clipped by 7 bases and J by 1 base, with 6 bases between them. The CDR3 coding sequence is TGTGCCAGCACCTGGCGCACAGATACGCAGTATTTT. It specifies CASTWRTDTQYF.

The rearrangement links TRBV5-6 to TRBJ2-2; a possible D gene is TRBD2 (5 bases). The CDR3 sequence is 17 residues long. The germline V gene encodes CDR1 SGHDT and CDR2 YYEEEE. The V end lost 4 bases, the J end lost 4 bases, and 20 bases lay between the germline ends. CDR3 protein: CASSVPWTERGTGELFF. In DNA form, the CDR3 reads TGTGCCAGCAGCGTCCCGTGGACTGAACGGGGCACCGGGGAGCTGTTTTTT.

This chain links TRBV12-5 with TRBJ1-1; TRBD1 aligns across 9 bases. From germline, CDR1 is LGHNT and CDR2 FRNRAP. The CDR3 consists of 15 residues. V lost 1 base to trimming and J lost 8 bases; unmatched junction nucleotides: 8. CDR3 region: CASGLGTGDRAEAFF. The CDR3 DNA reads as TGTGCTAGTGGTTTGGGGACAGGGGACCGGGCGGAAGCTTTCTTT.

This clonotype was seen a handful of times. The chain employs TRBV7-3 and TRBJ2-2; the D is unclear. Germline values: CDR1 SGHTA, CDR2 FQGTGA. V shed 2 bases and J shed 7 bases, with 11 bases lying between them. The CDR3 has 14 amino acids. This chain's CDR3 is CASSLSVVGGELFF. As DNA, the CDR3 is TGTGCCAGCAGCTTATCGGTGGTAGGCGGGGAGCTGTTTTTT.

A few counts support this clonotype. V is TRBV10-3 and J is TRBJ2-1; 11 bases align to TRBD2. The CDR3 loop spans 14 amino acids. Looked up from germline, CDR1 is ENHRY and CDR2 is SYGVKD. V lost 6 bases, J lost 5 bases, and 3 bases stayed unmatched. CDR3 protein: CAIRVSGGDNEQFF. The CDR3, as DNA: TGTGCCATCAGGGTTAGCGGGGGGGACAATGAGCAGTTCTTC.

This clonotype was picked up a small number of times. The V call is TRBV24-1, the J call TRBJ2-3; TRBD1 or TRBD2 may be the D gene (5 bases each). Germline values: CDR1 KGHDR, CDR2 SFDVKD. This CDR3 is 14 amino acids long. V shed 2 bases and J shed 0 bases, with 5 bases lying between them. The CDR3 DNA sequence: TGTGCCACCAGTGATTGGGACAGCACAGATACGCAGTATTTT. This gives the protein CATSDWDSTDTQYF.

The chain carries TRBV4-3 and TRBJ1-1, with D tentatively TRBD1 (5 bases). There are 15 residues in the CDR3. The germline V and J ends were trimmed by 4 bases and 0 bases, with 12 bases remaining between them. Germline V gives CDR1 LGHNA, CDR2 YSLEER. CDR3 nucleotides: TGCGCCAGCAGCCTGGTCTTGACAGTGAACACTGAAGCTTTCTTT. Translating it yields CASSLVLTVNTEAFF.

V gene TRBV6-5 combines with J gene TRBJ1-6; unclear D gene. The ends were cut back, 0 bases at V and 12 bases at J, with 12 bases in the middle. CDR1 is MNHEY and CDR2 is SVGAGI in the germline V gene. The CDR3 sequence is 14 residues long. In DNA, the CDR3 is TGTGCCAGCAGTTACTCGGTTAGAGCGGGACCCCTCCACTTT. Residues: CASSYSVRAGPLHF.

The gene calls are TRBV5-1 and TRBJ2-1, with TRBD2 matching over 8 bases. Germline loops: CDR1 SGHRS, CDR2 YFSETQ. After removal of 6 bases from V and 2 bases from J, the junction contained 7 bases not matched to a gene. The CDR3 runs 15 residues. As DNA, the CDR3 is TGCGCCAGCAACCAACTAGCGGCAGCCTACAATGAGCAGTTCTTC. Translated: CASNQLAAAYNEQFF.

This CDR3 is CASSEEGGNNSPLHF. CDR3 sequence (DNA): TGTGCCAGCAGTGAAGAGGGTGGAAATAATTCACCCCTCCACTTT. The chain uses TRBV6-1 and TRBJ1-6; D not certain. The CDR3 has 15 residues. The V end lost 1 base, the J end lost 5 bases, and 9 bases lay between the germline ends. Germline-derived CDR1 and CDR2 are MNHNS and SASEGT.

Worth noting for this clonotype: A much larger clone sits a single nucleotide away, making a read error possible. V and J are TRBV2 and TRBJ2-2, with D hard to call. V was trimmed by 7 bases and J by 6 bases, leaving 9 bases between them. This CDR3 contains 12 residues. Per germline, CDR1 SNHLY and CDR2 FYNNEI. CDR3: CASNLRAGELFF. The CDR3 coding sequence is TGTGCCAGCAACTTACGGGCCGGGGAGCTGTTTTTT.

The chain uses TRBV23-1 and TRBJ1-5; the match to TRBD1 covers 7 bases. TRBV23-1 is labeled an ORF, and its function is uncertain. There are 19 residues in the CDR3. V was pared by 0 bases and J by 1 base, with 12 bases of the junction left unmatched. The CDR3 region has the DNA TGCGCCAGCAGTCAATCTGAGGGGGCAGAGAAAACGAGCAATCAGCCCCAGCATTTT. Protein sequence: CASSQSEGAEKTSNQPQHF.

The rearrangement links TRBV7-9 to TRBJ1-4, with D unclear. Germline V gene sequence: CDR1 SEHNR, CDR2 FQNEAQ (reference sequence). The CDR3 sequence is 13 residues long. V lost 3 bases and J lost 7, with 9 bases in between. The CDR3 region is CASSFEGSEKLFF. The CDR3 DNA follows: TGTGCCAGCAGCTTCGAAGGGTCTGAAAAACTGTTTTTT.

This clonotype was seen ten or more times. The gene calls are TRBV6-5 and TRBJ1-3; 7 bases are shared with TRBD1. CDR1 and CDR2 from the germline V gene are MNHEY and SVGAGI. The junction had 6 bases not matched to a gene; V was cut back by 5 bases and J by 2 bases. The CDR3 covers 15 residues. For the CDR3, the DNA is TGTGCCAGCAGTCCTTCAGGGGGGACTGGAAACACCATATATTTT. It encodes CASSPSGGTGNTIYF.

This chain uses TRBV19 with TRBJ1-5, with unresolved D. V was trimmed by 2 bases and J by 0 bases, leaving 14 bases between them. There are 17 residues in the CDR3. Germline V CDR1 and CDR2: LNHDA, SQIVND (reference sequence). Here the CDR3 DNA reads TGTGCCAGTAGTATACTTTTTGTAGGCGATAGCAATCAGCCCCAGCATTTT. Its protein is CASSILFVGDSNQPQHF.

The genes are TRBV19 and TRBJ1-6; D call uncertain. V dropped 4 bases and J dropped 10 bases, with 11 bases sitting between them. Per germline, CDR1 LNHDA and CDR2 SQIVND (reference sequence). The CDR3 is 13 residues long. The CDR3 loop is CASSNMVGSPLHF. CDR3 in DNA: TGTGCCAGTAGTAATATGGTGGGGTCACCCCTCCACTTT.

V gene TRBV5-4 combines with J gene TRBJ2-3; TRBD2 aligns across 7 bases. Germline V gene data show CDR1 as SGHNT and CDR2 as YYREEE (reference sequence). Unmatched junction bases numbered 6, after V lost 4 bases and J lost 1 base. The CDR3 spans 15 residues. The CDR3 here is CASSHMSGGTDTQYF. CDR3 DNA: TGTGCCAGCAGCCATATGAGCGGGGGCACAGATACGCAGTATTTT. Looking up the rest from reference TRBV5-4 and TRBJ2-3 gives the full variable domain: ETGVTQSPTHLIKTRGQQVTLRCSSQSGHNTVSWYQQALGQGPQFIFQYYREEENGRGNFPPRFSGLQFPNYSSELNVNALELDDSALYLCASSHMSGGTDTQYFGPGTRLTVL.

This chain links TRBV12-3 or TRBV12-4 with TRBJ1-2, with D possibly matching TRBD1 (6 bases). There are 13 residues in the CDR3. V dropped 7 bases and J dropped 8 bases, with 17 bases sitting between them. CDR3 bases: TGTGCCAGCACTCCCGGCGGGGGGCGAGGCTACACCTTC. This encodes CASTPGGGRGYTF.

V gene TRBV10-3 combines with J gene TRBJ2-3; the match to TRBD1 covers 7 bases. This CDR3 region has 17 residues. Per the germline V gene, CDR1 is ENHRY and CDR2 is SYGVKD. V lost 5 bases, J lost 2 bases, and 13 bases stayed unmatched. This CDR3 reads CAISSSQTGLYTDTQYF. DNA for the CDR3: TGTGCCATCAGTTCCTCACAGACAGGGCTATACACAGATACGCAGTATTTT.

V is TRBV4-1 and J is TRBJ2-7; TRBD1 might be the D (5 bases). The CDR3 loop spans 17 amino acids. Germline V CDR1 and CDR2: MGHRA, YSYEKL. V was cut by 0 bases and J by 0 bases, with 15 bases left in between. CDR3 loop: CASSQDGQDMLSYEQYF. Here the CDR3 DNA reads TGCGCCAGCAGCCAAGATGGGCAGGACATGCTCTCCTACGAGCAGTACTTC.

This rearrangement joins TRBV6-2 or TRBV6-3 to TRBJ1-1; D remains ambiguous. The CDR3 totals 12 residues. Trimming left V 8 bases short and J 1 base short, with 8 bases between. CDR1 and CDR2 (germline): MNHEY, SVGEGT. CDR3 sequence: CASQRPNTEAFF. CDR3 in DNA: TGTGCCAGCCAGAGGCCGAACACTGAAGCTTTCTTT.